The clone carrying this T cell receptor beta chain was counted between two and nine times. Its antigen is undetermined. These data originate in a study of T-cell reconstitution after alpha-beta-depleted transplantation in children. Construction of the TCRbeta library involved unique molecular identifiers. Each CDR3 protein is one row after TCRdb ran MiXCR on the PCR reads. The sample lists a few hundred thousand distinct CDR3 sequences, about an eighth occurring once. This CDR3 is built from 12 residues. The germline CDR1 and CDR2 sequences are SGHRS and YFSETQ. With 1 base removed from V and 6 bases from J, the gap between germline ends came to 8 bases. Study-wide findings and caveats: Recipient T cells and thymic progenitors that survived were the source of the high TCRbeta diversity seen at day 60 in some patients. By one year post-transplant, T-cell counts and diversity largely arose from T cells that were newly produced.

The source material was PBMCs, mostly from graft donor cells, sampled 360 days after TCRalphabeta/CD19-depleted stem cell transplant. This receptor was taken from a male patient younger than 18 who had a stem cell transplant for acute myeloid leukemia, so the T cells may come from the graft donor. The chain has TRBV5-1 and TRBJ2-7; unclear D gene. The CDR3 region has the DNA TGCGCCAGCAGCTTGAGACCCCTCGAGCAGTACTTC. Encoded protein: CASSLRPLEQYF.